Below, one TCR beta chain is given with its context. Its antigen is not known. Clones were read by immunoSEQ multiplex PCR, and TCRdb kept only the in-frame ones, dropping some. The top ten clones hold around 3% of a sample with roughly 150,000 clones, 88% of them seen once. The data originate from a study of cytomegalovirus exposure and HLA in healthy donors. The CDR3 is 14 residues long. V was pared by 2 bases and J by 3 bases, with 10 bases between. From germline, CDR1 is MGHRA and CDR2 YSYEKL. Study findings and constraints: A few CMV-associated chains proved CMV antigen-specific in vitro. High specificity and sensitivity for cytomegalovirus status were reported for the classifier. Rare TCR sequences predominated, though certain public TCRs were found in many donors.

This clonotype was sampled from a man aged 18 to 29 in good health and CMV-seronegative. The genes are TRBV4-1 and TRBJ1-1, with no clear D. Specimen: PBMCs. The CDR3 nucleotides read TGCGCCAGCAGCCAATCCGAACGGGACACTGAAGCTTTCTTT. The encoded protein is CASSQSERDTEAFF.